This T cell receptor beta chain was sequenced during a study of identical twins. A word on this clonotype: No antigen is known for it.

Germline V gene sequence: CDR1 MDHEN, CDR2 SYDVKM. V lost 8 bases and J 13 bases, leaving 23 bases between the germline ends. This CDR3 comprises 14 residues. TCRdb re-called the 5' RACE reads through MiXCR, storing one row per CDR3 protein. The table includes some 600,000 distinct CDR3 sequences, roughly 6.6% detected once. Overall study results and limits: Low generation probability was overrepresented in out-of-frame alpha sequences shared by twins.

These same records also appear under a second study, on yellow fever vaccine responses in identical twins. Turning to that study: Reported findings indicate that twins' vaccine T cell responses seemed partially convergent, partially personalized.

Sequenced: PBMCs. V gene TRBV28 combines with J gene TRBJ2-2; D is unclear. The source of this sequence is a woman aged 18 to 35 in good health. CDR3 amino acids: CASGPRLHCWVLFF. The CDR3 DNA is TGTGCCAGCGGCCCGAGGCTGCACTGCTGGGTGCTGTTTTTT.